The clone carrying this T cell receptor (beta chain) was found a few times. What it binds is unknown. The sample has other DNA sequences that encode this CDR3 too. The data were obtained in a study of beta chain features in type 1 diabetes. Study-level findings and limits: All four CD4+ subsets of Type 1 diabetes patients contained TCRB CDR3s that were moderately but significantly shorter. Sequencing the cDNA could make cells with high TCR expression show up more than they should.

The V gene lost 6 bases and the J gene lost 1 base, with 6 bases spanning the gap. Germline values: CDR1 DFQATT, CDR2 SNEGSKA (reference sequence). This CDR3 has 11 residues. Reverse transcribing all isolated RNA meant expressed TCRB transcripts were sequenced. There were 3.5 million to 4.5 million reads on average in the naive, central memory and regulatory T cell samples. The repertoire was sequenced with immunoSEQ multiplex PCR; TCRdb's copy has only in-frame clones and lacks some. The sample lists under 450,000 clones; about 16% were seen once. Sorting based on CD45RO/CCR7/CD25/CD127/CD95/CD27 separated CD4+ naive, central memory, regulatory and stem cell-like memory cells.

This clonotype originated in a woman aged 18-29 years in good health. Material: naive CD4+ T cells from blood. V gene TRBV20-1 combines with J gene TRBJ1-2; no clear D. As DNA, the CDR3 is TGCAGTGCGCGAGATAACTATGGCTACACCTTC. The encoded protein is CSARDNYGYTF.